One sample yielded the 18 T cell receptor beta chains listed below, sequenced in a study of cytomegalovirus exposure and HLA in healthy donors. PCR amplification relied on 60 Vbeta primers (plus 13 Jbeta primers). Sequencing was performed with immunoSEQ multiplex PCR; in TCRdb, only in-frame clones are kept and a portion is missing. The data include 53,000 or so clones; the top ten clones carry 5.5% to 7%. Material for sequencing was PBMCs. These receptor sequences come from a male donor in good health and CMV-seropositive.

The V gene is TRBV18, the J gene TRBJ2-3; the D gene is possibly TRBD2 (6 bases). Germline V gives CDR1 KGHSH, CDR2 LQKENI. CDR3 length: 15 residues. Trimming removed 6 bases at V and 5 bases at J, with 18 bases between. The CDR3 loop is CASSLRAGGEDTQYF. CDR3 in DNA: TGTGCCAGCTCCCTCCGAGCGGGCGGGGAAGATACGCAGTATTTT.

This chain links TRBV18 with TRBJ1-4; D remains unclear. V lost 3 bases and J lost 4, with 6 bases in between. Germline V gives CDR1 KGHSH, CDR2 LQKENI. The CDR3 runs 13 residues. Here the CDR3 DNA reads TGTGCCAGCTCACCCCAGTATAATGAAAAACTGTTTTTT. It is translated as CASSPQYNEKLFF.

The V gene is TRBV4-3, the J gene TRBJ2-7, with 10 nucleotides matching TRBD2. There are 14 residues in the CDR3. Unmatched junction bases numbered 2, after V lost 4 bases and J lost 2 bases. Germline assignment: CDR1 LGHNA and CDR2 YSLEER. CDR3 coding DNA: TGCGCCAGCAGCCTAGCGGGGGGAGCCTACGAGCAGTACTTC. Its translation: CASSLAGGAYEQYF.

This rearrangement joins TRBV9 to TRBJ1-1; no clear D gene. The CDR3 totals 14 residues. Germline CDR1 reads SGDLS; CDR2 reads YYNGEE. V lost 4 bases to trimming and J lost 1 base, with 11 bases between them. CDR3 coding DNA: TGTGCCAGCAGCCTAAGAGGTAGGAACACTGAAGCTTTCTTT. It encodes CASSLRGRNTEAFF.

The genes are TRBV28 and TRBJ1-2, with 9 bases fitting TRBD1. The CDR3 runs to 15 residues. V lost 2 bases and J lost 5; bases outside the gene matches: 6. CDR1 is MDHEN, CDR2 SYDVKM, per germline. The DNA for the CDR3 is TGTGCCAGCAGTTTACGGGACAGGGTATATTATGGCTACACCTTC. Its translation is CASSLRDRVYYGYTF.

The chain has TRBV28 and TRBJ1-2, with 7 bases lining up with TRBD1. The V gene's germline CDR1 is MDHEN and CDR2 SYDVKM. With 6 bases clipped from V and 1 base from J, the junction kept 11 bases outside the gene matches. The CDR3 consists of 16 residues. CDR3 in amino acids: CASSSGGQTNNYGYTF. The CDR3 DNA reads TGTGCCAGCAGCTCCGGGGGACAGACAAATAACTATGGCTACACCTTC.

The chain carries TRBV4-2 and TRBJ1-5; D gene ambiguous. CDR3 size: 15 residues. Germline CDR1 and CDR2: LGHNA and YNFKEQ. V gave up 0 bases and J gave up 5 bases, with 11 bases separating them. CDR3 amino acids: CASSQDKNDYQPQHF. The CDR3 DNA sequence: TGTGCCAGCAGCCAAGATAAGAACGACTATCAGCCCCAGCATTTT.

CDR3 bases: TGTGCCAGCAGTCCTGACAGGGGACCCGAAGAGACCCAGTACTTC. Residues: CASSPDRGPEETQYF. This rearrangement joins TRBV2 to TRBJ2-5, with TRBD1 matching 8 bases. V shed 5 bases, J shed 3 bases, and the junction held 8 bases outside the gene matches. Looked up from germline, CDR1 is SNHLY and CDR2 is FYNNEI. The CDR3 length is 15 residues.

The chain is built from TRBV7-8 and TRBJ2-5; possibly TRBD2 for D (7 bases). Germline V gene data show CDR1 as SGHVS and CDR2 as FQNEAQ. The CDR3 totals 12 residues. V lost 5 bases to trimming and J lost 5 bases, with 9 bases between them. CDR3: CASSGGAETQYF. The CDR3 DNA reads TGTGCCAGCAGCGGGGGGGCGGAGACCCAGTACTTC.

The chain joins TRBV4-1 to TRBJ1-1, with TRBD1 identical over 9 bases. Germline lookup yields CDR1 MGHRA and CDR2 YSYEKL. The CDR3 sequence is 17 residues long. Trimming at V came to 5 bases and at J to 3 bases, leaving 13 bases not matched to a gene. CDR3 protein: CASSEYTQGAMDTEAFF. Here the CDR3 DNA reads TGCGCCAGCAGCGAATACACACAGGGGGCAATGGACACTGAAGCTTTCTTT.

The chain is built from TRBV29-1 and TRBJ2-5; D is perhaps TRBD2 (5 bases). Germline V gene sequence: CDR1 SQVTM, CDR2 ANQGSEA. The CDR3 runs 14 residues. The V end was cut by 1 base, the J end by 1 base, with 10 bases between. The CDR3 loop is CSVEVARAQETQYF. In DNA, the CDR3 is TGCAGCGTTGAAGTGGCGAGGGCCCAAGAGACCCAGTACTTC.

V gene TRBV28 combines with J gene TRBJ1-3; a possible D gene is TRBD1 (6 bases). CDR3 length: 16 amino acids. V gave up 5 bases and J gave up 4 bases, with 18 bases separating them. Germline assignment: CDR1 MDHEN and CDR2 SYDVKM. The chain's CDR3 is CASSPWGARGGNTIYF. As DNA, the CDR3 is TGTGCCAGCAGTCCCTGGGGTGCCAGGGGAGGAAACACCATATATTTT.

V gene TRBV9 combines with J gene TRBJ2-3; 7 bases fit TRBD1. The V segment lost 0 bases and the J segment 1 base; nucleotides outside the gene matches: 5. The germline V gene has CDR1 SGDLS and CDR2 YYNGEE. The CDR3 is made up of 16 amino acids. CDR3 DNA: TGTGCCAGCAGCGTAGGGGACAGCGACGGCACAGATACGCAGTATTTT. It yields the protein CASSVGDSDGTDTQYF.

V usage is TRBV4-1 and J usage is TRBJ2-7; 8 bases match TRBD1. The CDR3 contains 15 residues. The J segment lost 2 bases and the V segment lost 4 bases, leaving 7 bases of the junction unmatched. Germline values: CDR1 MGHRA, CDR2 YSYEKL. The chain's CDR3 is CASSPGQGPTYEQYF. In DNA, the CDR3 is TGCGCCAGCAGCCCCGGACAGGGACCCACCTACGAGCAGTACTTC.

The rearrangement links TRBV28 to TRBJ2-5; D not certain. Germline assignment: CDR1 MDHEN and CDR2 SYDVKM. CDR3 length equals 14 residues. The germline V and J ends were trimmed by 3 bases and 11 bases, with 19 bases remaining between them. The CDR3 spells CASSLVTTAVSQYF. CDR3 coding DNA: TGTGCCAGCAGTTTGGTTACTACGGCCGTGTCGCAGTACTTC.

CDR3 amino acids: CASSQDVPGDRGRNSPLHF. As DNA, the CDR3 is TGCGCCAGCAGCCAAGACGTGCCGGGGGACAGGGGCCGTAATTCACCCCTCCACTTT. The chain links TRBV4-1 to TRBJ1-6, with 10 bases matching TRBD1. This CDR3 region has 19 residues. V shed 0 bases and J 6 bases; nucleotides not matched to a gene: 11. Germline CDR1 and CDR2: MGHRA and YSYEKL.

The chain combines TRBV30 with TRBJ2-3; TRBD1 agrees at 7 bases. Germline-derived CDR1 and CDR2 are GTSNPN and SVGIG (reference sequence). Losses at the gene ends were 0 bases for V and 3 bases for J; bases not matched to a gene: 12. CDR3 size: 17 residues. The CDR3 DNA sequence: TGTGCCTGGAGTGTATACACCGGACAGGATGGGACAGATACGCAGTATTTT. Translated, it gives CAWSVYTGQDGTDTQYF.

J is TRBJ2-1 and V is TRBV4-1, with a tentative D call TRBD2 (5 bases). Trimming stripped 1 base from V and 5 bases from J, with 12 bases between. This CDR3 contains 15 residues. Germline CDR1 MGHRA, CDR2 YSYEKL. CDR3 region: CASSQVQGSHNEQFF. DNA of the CDR3: TGCGCCAGCAGCCAAGTGCAAGGGAGCCACAATGAGCAGTTCTTC.